A selection of T cell receptor beta chains follows, all from one sample in a study of technical replicates of blood from several donors. The data were produced by immunoSEQ multiplex PCR, yet TCRdb's version contains in-frame clones alone and is incomplete. The sample carries fewer than 100,000 clones, about 91% recorded once. The sample consisted of T cells isolated from PBMCs. These receptors were collected from a human donor in good health. The CDR3 runs from the conserved cysteine through the conserved F or W. The order of the fields is CDR3 length, V gene, J gene, D gene, clone size, CDR3 DNA, CDR3 protein. A D gene is named only where the DNA matches it firmly. The listing skips clone size in some rows; elsewhere it reads once, few, many or a size class.

>11|TRBV20-1|TRBJ2-7|TRBD1|-
TGCAGTCCGAGACAGGGGAACGAGCAGTACTTC
CSPRQGNEQYF
>16|TRBV6-5|TRBJ2-2|TRBD2|-
TGTGCCAGCAGTTCTATAGCGGGAGTTAACACCGGGGAGCTGTTTTTT
CASSSIAGVNTGELFF
>14|TRBV28|TRBJ1-3|-|-
TGTGCCAGCAGATCAGGGTTTGCTGGAAACACCATATATTTT
CASRSGFAGNTIYF
>15|TRBV9|TRBJ2-3|-|-
TGTGCCAGCAGCGTCAGGCAGGGTGGGACAGATACGCAGTATTTT
CASSVRQGGTDTQYF
>14|TRBV10-3|TRBJ2-7|-|few
TGTGCCATCAGTGCCGTCGGGTTCTCCTACGAGCAGTACTTC
CAISAVGFSYEQYF
>13|TRBV15|TRBJ2-1|-|-
TGTGCCACCAGCGTCTCCTTCGGGGGGCAAAAGTTCTTC
CATSVSFGGQKFF
>13|TRBV19|TRBJ1-1|-|-
TGTGCCAGCACAACAGATTTGGGCACTGAAGCTTTCTTT
CASTTDLGTEAFF
>13|TRBV28|TRBJ1-2|-|once
TGTGCCAGCAGTTTAACGGGGGACTATGGCTACACCTTC
CASSLTGDYGYTF
>16|TRBV9|TRBJ1-2|TRBD1|once
TGTGCCAGCAGCGCCTTGACAGGGACCCCCAACTATGGCTACACCTTC
CASSALTGTPNYGYTF
>15|TRBV2|TRBJ2-7|TRBD2|-
TGTGCCGGCGGACTAGCGGGAGGGCTCTCCTACGAGCAGTACTTC
CAGGLAGGLSYEQYF
>14|TRBV28|TRBJ2-5|-|once
TGTGCCAGCAATGGGGTCGGGGGGCGAGAGACCCAGTACTTC
CASNGVGGRETQYF
>16|TRBV16|TRBJ1-5|TRBD1|-
TGTGCCAGCAGCCAATCGGGACAGGGAAGAAATCAGCCCCAGCATTTT
CASSQSGQGRNQPQHF
>13|TRBV28|TRBJ1-2|TRBD1|-
TGTGCCAGCAGTCTTCGGGACAGGGGCGGCTACACCTTC
CASSLRDRGGYTF
>13|TRBV27|TRBJ2-7|TRBD1|-
TGTGCCAGCAGTTTATCCCGACAGGGCACGCAGTACTTC
CASSLSRQGTQYF
>13|TRBV12-5|TRBJ1-2|TRBD1|-
TGTGCTAGTGGAACCGGGACAGGGGTTTACCACACCTTC
CASGTGTGVYHTF
>13|TRBV6-4|TRBJ2-1|-|-
TGTGCCAGCAGTGTGGCAGTCTACAATGAGCAGTTCTTC
CASSVAVYNEQFF
>13|TRBV25-1|TRBJ2-7|-|-
TGTGCCGCTAAAGGACTTGATTTCTACGAGCAGTACTTC
CAAKGLDFYEQYF
>15|TRBV25-1|TRBJ2-4|-|-
TGTGCCAGCAGTGACTCCCGTAGTAGCGTAAACATTCAGTACTTC
CASSDSRSSVNIQYF
>13|TRBV9|TRBJ2-1|TRBD2|-
TGTGCCAGCAGGGGACTAGTTGGCAATGAGCAGTTCTTC
CASRGLVGNEQFF
>15|TRBV2|TRBJ1-1|-|-
TGTGCCAGCAGTGGTTCGGTCAGGAGGGGCACTGAAGCTTTCTTT
CASSGSVRRGTEAFF
>14|TRBV9|TRBJ1-1|-|-
TGTGCCAGCAGCGTAGATCGGGAGGGGACTGAAGCTTTCTTT
CASSVDREGTEAFF
>14|TRBV5-6|TRBJ1-5|TRBD1|-
TGTGCCAGCAGTTCGGGACAGTTTAATCAGCCCCAGCATTTT
CASSSGQFNQPQHF
>12|TRBV6-6|TRBJ2-7|-|-
TGTGCCAGCAGTTACAGGAGGGACGAGCAGTACTTC
CASSYRRDEQYF
>14|TRBV11-2|TRBJ2-7|TRBD2|-
TGTGCCAGCAGCTTAGATTGGACTAGCAAATCAGAGTACTTC
CASSLDWTSKSEYF
>14|TRBV9|TRBJ2-3|TRBD2|-
TGTGCCAGCAGGAGGCTAGCGGGAGAGGATACGCAGTATTTT
CASRRLAGEDTQYF
>15|TRBV5-1|TRBJ2-7|TRBD2|-
TGCGCCAGCAGCGGGGGACTAGCGGACATCTACGAGCAGTACTTC
CASSGGLADIYEQYF
>15|TRBV25-1|TRBJ2-2|TRBD1|-
TGTGCCAGCACAAACAGGGGCCAGTACACCGGGGAGCTGTTTTTT
CASTNRGQYTGELFF
>13|TRBV29-1|TRBJ2-2|-|-
TGCAGCGTTGAATTTCAGAACACCGGGGAGCTGTTTTTT
CSVEFQNTGELFF
>13|TRBV2|TRBJ1-1|TRBD1|-
TGTGCCAGCAAACAGGGGGCGGGCACTGAAGCTTTCTTT
CASKQGAGTEAFF
>12|TRBV10-3|TRBJ1-5|TRBD1|once
TGTGCCATCAGCAGGGGGAATCAGCCCCAGCATTTT
CAISRGNQPQHF